This TCR beta chain was obtained from a study of shared clonotypes between healthy human individuals. Note on this clone: Other DNA sequences in this sample translate to the same CDR3.

Assay used: immunoSEQ multiplex PCR; TCRdb lists only in-frame clones, some missing. The sample includes about 980,000 clones, 70% to 85% seen only once; the top ten take around 1.4%. The sequencing sample was made of memory CD4+ T cells sorted from blood. Subset of the sample: CD45RA-negative fraction. The sequence came from a man aged 18 to 30 in good health.

The CDR3 region has the DNA TGTGCCAGCAGTGAAGTAGGAAATTCACCCCTCCACTTT. It yields the protein CASSEVGNSPLHF. The V gene is TRBV6-1, the J gene TRBJ1-6; D call uncertain. The CDR3 spans 13 residues. Per germline, CDR1 MNHNS and CDR2 SASEGT. V lost 1 base to trimming and J lost 7 bases, with 5 bases between them.